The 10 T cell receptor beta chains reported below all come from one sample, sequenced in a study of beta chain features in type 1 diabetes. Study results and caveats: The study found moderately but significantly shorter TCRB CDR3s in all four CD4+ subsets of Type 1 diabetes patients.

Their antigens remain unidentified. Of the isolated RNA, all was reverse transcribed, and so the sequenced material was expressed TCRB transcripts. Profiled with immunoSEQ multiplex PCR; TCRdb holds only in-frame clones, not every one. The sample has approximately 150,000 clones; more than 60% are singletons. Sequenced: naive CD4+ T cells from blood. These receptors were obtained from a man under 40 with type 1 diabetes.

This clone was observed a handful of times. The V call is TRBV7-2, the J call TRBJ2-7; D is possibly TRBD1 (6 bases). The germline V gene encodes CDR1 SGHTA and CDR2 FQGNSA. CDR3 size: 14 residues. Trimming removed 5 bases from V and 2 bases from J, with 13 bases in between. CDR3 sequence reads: CASSVQGTAYEQYF. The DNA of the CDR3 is TGTGCCAGCAGCGTACAGGGAACTGCCTACGAGCAGTACTTC. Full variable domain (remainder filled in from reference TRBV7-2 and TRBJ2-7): GAGVSQSPSNKVTEKGKDVELRCDPISGHTALYWYRQSLGQGLEFLIYFQGNSAPDKSGLPSDRFSAERTGGSVSTLTIQRTQQEDSAVYLCASSVQGTAYEQYFGPGTRLTVT.

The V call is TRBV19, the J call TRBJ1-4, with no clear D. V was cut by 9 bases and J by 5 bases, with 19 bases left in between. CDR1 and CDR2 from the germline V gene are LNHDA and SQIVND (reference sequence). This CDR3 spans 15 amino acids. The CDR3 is CASTRGFNDNEKLFF. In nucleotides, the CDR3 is TGTGCCAGCACCCGGGGATTCAATGACAATGAAAAACTGTTTTTT.

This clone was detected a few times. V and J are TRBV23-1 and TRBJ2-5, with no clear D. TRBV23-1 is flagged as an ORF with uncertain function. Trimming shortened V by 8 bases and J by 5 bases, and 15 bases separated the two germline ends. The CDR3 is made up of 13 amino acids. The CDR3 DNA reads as TGCGCCAGCCGTAGTGCAGCGTGGGAGACCCAGTACTTC. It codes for CASRSAAWETQYF.

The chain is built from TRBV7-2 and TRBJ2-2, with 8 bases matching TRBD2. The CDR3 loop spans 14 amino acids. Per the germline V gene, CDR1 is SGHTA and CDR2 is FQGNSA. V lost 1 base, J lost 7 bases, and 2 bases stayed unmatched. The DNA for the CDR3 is TGTGCCAGCAGCTTAGATAGCGGGAACGGGGAGCTGTTTTTT. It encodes CASSLDSGNGELFF.

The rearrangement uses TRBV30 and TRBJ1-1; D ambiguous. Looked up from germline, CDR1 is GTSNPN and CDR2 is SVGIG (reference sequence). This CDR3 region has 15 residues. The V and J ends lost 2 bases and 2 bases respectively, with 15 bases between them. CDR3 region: CAWSTPGYPNTEAFF. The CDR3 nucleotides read TGTGCCTGGAGTACCCCAGGCTATCCAAACACTGAAGCTTTCTTT.

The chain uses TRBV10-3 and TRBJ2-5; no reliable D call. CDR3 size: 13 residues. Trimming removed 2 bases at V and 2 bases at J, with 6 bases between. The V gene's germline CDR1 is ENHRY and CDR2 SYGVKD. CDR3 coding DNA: TGTGCCATCAGTGAGCAGGAACAAGAGACCCAGTACTTC. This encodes CAISEQEQETQYF.

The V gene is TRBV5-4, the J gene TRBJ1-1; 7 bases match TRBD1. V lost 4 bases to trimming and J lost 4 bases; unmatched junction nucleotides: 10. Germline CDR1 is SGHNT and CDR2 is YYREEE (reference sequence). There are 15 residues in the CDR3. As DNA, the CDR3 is TGTGCCAGCAGCGTAGAGGACAGGTCGAGCACTGAAGCTTTCTTT. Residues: CASSVEDRSSTEAFF. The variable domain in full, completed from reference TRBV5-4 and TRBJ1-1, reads ETGVTQSPTHLIKTRGQQVTLRCSSQSGHNTVSWYQQALGQGPQFIFQYYREEENGRGNFPPRFSGLQFPNYSSELNVNALELDDSALYLCASSVEDRSSTEAFFGQGTRLTVV.

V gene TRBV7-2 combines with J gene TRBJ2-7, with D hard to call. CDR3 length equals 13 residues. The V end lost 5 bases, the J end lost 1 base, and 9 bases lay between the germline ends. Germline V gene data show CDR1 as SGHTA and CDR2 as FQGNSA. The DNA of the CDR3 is TGTGCCAGCAGCGTTCACAATTCCTACGAGCAGTACTTC. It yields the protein CASSVHNSYEQYF.

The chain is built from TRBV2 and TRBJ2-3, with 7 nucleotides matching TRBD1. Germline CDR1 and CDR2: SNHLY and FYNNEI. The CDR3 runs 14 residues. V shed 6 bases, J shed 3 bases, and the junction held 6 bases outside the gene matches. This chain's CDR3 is CASSRQGITDTQYF. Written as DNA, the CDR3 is TGTGCCAGCAGCCGACAGGGTATAACAGATACGCAGTATTTT.

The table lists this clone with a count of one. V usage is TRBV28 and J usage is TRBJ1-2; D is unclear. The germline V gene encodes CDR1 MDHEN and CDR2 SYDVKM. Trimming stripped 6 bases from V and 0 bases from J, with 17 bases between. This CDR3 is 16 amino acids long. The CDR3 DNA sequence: TGTGCCAGCAGCCCCTTAGGGATAGCAGCTAACTATGGCTACACCTTC. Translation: CASSPLGIAANYGYTF.